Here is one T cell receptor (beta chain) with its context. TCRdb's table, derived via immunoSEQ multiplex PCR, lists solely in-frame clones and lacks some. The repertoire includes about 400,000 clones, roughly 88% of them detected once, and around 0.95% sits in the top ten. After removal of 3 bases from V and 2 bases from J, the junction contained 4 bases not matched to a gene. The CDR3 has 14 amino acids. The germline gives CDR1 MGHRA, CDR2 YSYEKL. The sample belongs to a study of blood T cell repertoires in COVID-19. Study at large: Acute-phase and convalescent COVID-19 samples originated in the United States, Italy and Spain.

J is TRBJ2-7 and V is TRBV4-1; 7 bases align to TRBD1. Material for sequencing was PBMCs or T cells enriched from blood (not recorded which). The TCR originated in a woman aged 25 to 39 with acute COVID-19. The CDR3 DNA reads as TGCGCCAGCAGCCACCCGGGACAGCCCTACGAGCAGTACTTC. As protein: CASSHPGQPYEQYF.